Described below is a single T cell receptor (beta chain) sequence and its context. As yet, its antigen is unknown. The sample belongs to a study of OX40 agonist ivuxolimab in advanced cancers. Background on the study: Patients treated during dose escalation were battling hepatocellular carcinoma, melanoma, renal cell or head and neck cancer. Study conclusions and caveats: Expanded clones were, on average, more numerous among CD8+ T cells than CD4+.

Germline CDR1 is SGHRS and CDR2 is YFSETQ. V lost 3 bases, J lost 8 bases, and 8 bases stayed unmatched. There are 14 residues in the CDR3. TCRdb's table, derived via immunoSEQ multiplex PCR, lists solely in-frame clones and lacks some. Of tens of thousands of clones in the sample, approximately 88% were seen once. The J gene is TRBJ2-4, the V gene TRBV5-1; 7 bases are a match to TRBD1. This sequence originates from an adult with an advanced solid tumor such as melanoma, head and neck, liver or kidney cancer. Sequences were derived from CD4+ or CD8+ T cells sorted from blood, sampled in a trial of the OX40 agonist ivuxolimab. Here the CDR3 DNA reads TGCGCCAGCAGCTCAACAGGGGATTCGGACATTCAGTACTTC. Protein sequence: CASSSTGDSDIQYF.